This entry lists 32 T cell receptor beta chains sequenced from one sample in a study of cytomegalovirus exposure and HLA in healthy donors. PCR was performed using 60 Vbeta and 13 Jbeta primers. TCRdb's table, derived via immunoSEQ multiplex PCR, lists solely in-frame clones and lacks some. The sample consists of 170,000 or so clones, 60% to 80% of them appearing once. Material for sequencing was PBMCs. Receptor source: a woman in her fifties or sixties in good health and CMV-seropositive.

This rearrangement joins TRBV21-1 to TRBJ2-5; whether TRBD2, the table's D call, matches the DNA was not checked. TRBV21-1 is shown as a pseudogene. The CDR3 has 18 residues. The CDR3 loop reads CASSSRGMSGGSGETQYF. CDR3 nucleotide sequence: TGTGCCAGCAGCTCAAGAGGTATGAGCGGGGGGAGCGGTGAGACCCAGTACTTC.

The chain links TRBV6-5 to TRBJ2-1; 13 positions match TRBD2. From germline, CDR1 is MNHEY and CDR2 SVGAGI. The junction had 2 bases not matched to a gene; V was cut back by 6 bases and J by 3 bases. The CDR3 loop spans 15 amino acids. CDR3 amino acids: CASRRLAGGYNEQFF. In DNA form, the CDR3 reads TGTGCCAGCAGGCGACTAGCGGGGGGCTACAATGAGCAGTTCTTC.

The rearrangement links TRBV27 to TRBJ2-5; maybe TRBD2 (7 bases). The CDR3 contains 15 residues. Germline V gene sequence: CDR1 MNHEY, CDR2 SMNVEV (reference sequence). The V and J ends lost 6 bases and 3 bases respectively, with 17 bases between them. CDR3 residues: CASSRSGGQKETQYF. CDR3 nucleotides: TGTGCCAGCAGCCGTTCCGGGGGGCAGAAAGAGACCCAGTACTTC.

The DNA for the CDR3 is TGTGCCAGCAGCCCTTTAAGCGAGCAGTACTTC. Its protein is CASSPLSEQYF. The rearrangement joins TRBV7-9 to TRBJ2-5, with no clear D. TRBJ2-7 explains the end of the DNA better; the J call may be wrong. Per the germline V gene, CDR1 is SEHNR and CDR2 is FQNEAQ (reference sequence). This CDR3 is built from 11 residues.

J is TRBJ2-7 and V is TRBV5-1, with D perhaps matching TRBD1 (6 bases). CDR1 SGHRS and CDR2 YFSETQ come from the germline V gene. The CDR3 covers 12 residues. V was shortened by 4 bases and J by 5 bases, with 10 bases between the two germline ends. The CDR3 DNA is TGCGCCAGCAGCGTTCAGGGGCACGAGCAGTACTTC. Protein: CASSVQGHEQYF.

V and J are TRBV19 and TRBJ2-3; D not resolved. This CDR3 region has 15 residues. Germline V CDR1 and CDR2: LNHDA, SQIVND (reference sequence). Between the trimmed V and J ends, which lost 4 bases and 1 base, there was a span of 12 bases. CDR3 coding DNA: TGTGCCAGTAGTAAATCGCGCCGTGGCACAGATACGCAGTATTTT. Protein: CASSKSRRGTDTQYF.

The genes are TRBV7-2 and TRBJ2-7, with 9 bases lining up with TRBD2. Trimming removed 4 bases from V and 2 bases from J; junction bases left unmatched: 9. Germline lookup yields CDR1 SGHTA and CDR2 FQGNSA. The CDR3 has 16 residues. The chain's CDR3 is CASSSLPGLAPYEQYF. DNA for the CDR3: TGTGCCAGCAGCTCGCTCCCGGGACTAGCCCCCTACGAGCAGTACTTC.

The chain uses TRBV19 and TRBJ1-6; 7 bases agree with TRBD1. Germline lookup yields CDR1 LNHDA and CDR2 SQIVND (reference sequence). V was clipped by 4 bases and J by 10 bases; unmatched bases: 13. The CDR3 is made up of 16 amino acids. Written as DNA, the CDR3 is TGTGCCAGTAGTAACAAAAAGGGGGCCATGAGGTCACCCCTCCACTTT. Its translation is CASSNKKGAMRSPLHF. The full variable domain, rest sourced from reference TRBV19 and TRBJ1-6, is DGGITQSPKYLFRKEGQNVTLSCEQNLNHDAMYWYRQDPGQGLRLIYYSQIVNDFQKGDIAEGYSVSREKKESFPLTVTSAQKNPTAFYLCASSNKKGAMRSPLHFGNGTRLTVT.

This rearrangement joins TRBV19 to TRBJ2-5; 12 bases match TRBD1. The CDR3 is 17 amino acids. V was clipped by 0 bases and J by 9 bases; unmatched bases: 11. Germline V gives CDR1 LNHDA, CDR2 SQIVND (reference sequence). The CDR3 spells CASSIDPGQGARGAQYF. CDR3 DNA sequence: TGTGCCAGTAGTATAGATCCGGGACAGGGGGCACGGGGGGCCCAGTACTTC.

The CDR3, as DNA: TGTGCCAGCAGGAGGGGGACTAGCGGTGACACCGGGGAGCTGTTTTTT. It is translated as CASRRGTSGDTGELFF. The J gene is TRBJ2-2, the V gene TRBV2, with TRBD2 matching over 11 bases. Germline lookup yields CDR1 SNHLY and CDR2 FYNNEI. This CDR3 is 16 amino acids long. With 6 bases clipped from V and 3 bases from J, the junction kept 6 bases outside the gene matches.

The V gene is TRBV2, the J gene TRBJ2-5; weak D call: TRBD2 (5 bases). Looked up from germline, CDR1 is SNHLY and CDR2 is FYNNEI. Trimming took 1 base from V and 3 from J, leaving 12 bases between them. The CDR3 covers 15 residues. The CDR3 coding sequence is TGTGCCAGCAGTGAAGGAAGGAGGCCAAAAGAGACCCAGTACTTC. Residues: CASSEGRRPKETQYF. Full variable domain (outside the CDR3, taken from reference TRBV2 and TRBJ2-5): EPEVTQTPSHQVTQMGQEVILRCVPISNHLYFYWYRQILGQKVEFLVSFYNNEISEKSEIFDDQFSVERPDGSNFTLKIRSTKLEDSAMYFCASSEGRRPKETQYFGPGTRLLVL.

Comments on this clone: A read error may account for a junction end that differs from germline. V and J are TRBV7-9 and TRBJ1-5; the match to TRBD1 covers 7 bases. The CDR3 is made up of 16 amino acids. The germline V gene has CDR1 SEHNR and CDR2 FQNEAQ (reference sequence). The CDR3 sequence is CSSSLWTGTSNQPQHF. DNA for the CDR3: TGTTCCAGCAGCCTTTGGACAGGCACTAGCAATCAGCCCCAGCATTTT.

V and J are TRBV5-6 and TRBJ1-5; no firm D call. This CDR3 is built from 14 residues. V lost 0 bases to trimming and J lost 7 bases, with 11 bases between them. Germline V lookup: CDR1 SGHDT, CDR2 YYEEEE. Here the CDR3 DNA reads TGTGCCAGCAGCTTGGGAGGGTCGGGACAGCCCCAGCATTTT. Translation: CASSLGGSGQPQHF.

The gene calls are TRBV9 and TRBJ1-3; no clear D. The V end lost 0 bases, the J end lost 2 bases, and 6 bases lay between the germline ends. The CDR3 loop spans 14 amino acids. CDR1 and CDR2 (germline): SGDLS, YYNGEE. The CDR3 nucleotides read TGTGCCAGCAGCGTAGGCTATACTGGAAACACCATATATTTT. Amino acids: CASSVGYTGNTIYF. Filled out from reference TRBV9 and TRBJ1-3, the complete variable domain reads DSGVTQTPKHLITATGQRVTLRCSPRSGDLSVYWYQQSLDQGLQFLIQYYNGEERAKGNILERFSAQQFPDLHSELNLSSLELGDSALYFCASSVGYTGNTIYFGEGSWLTVV.

The J gene is TRBJ2-1, the V gene TRBV5-1; TRBD1 agrees at 9 bases. Germline CDR1 and CDR2: SGHRS and YFSETQ. The CDR3 covers 17 residues. Losses at the gene ends were 4 bases for V and 1 base for J; bases not matched to a gene: 9. Here the CDR3 reads CASSADRGTWSYNEQFF. The CDR3 DNA sequence: TGCGCCAGCAGCGCGGACAGGGGAACGTGGTCCTACAATGAGCAGTTCTTC.

This chain uses TRBV18 with TRBJ2-7; 7 nucleotides match TRBD1. The CDR3 runs to 15 residues. With V trimmed by 3 bases and J by 2 bases, 7 bases remained unmatched. CDR1 is KGHSH, CDR2 LQKENI, per germline. CDR3 in amino acids: CASSPRGQAAYEQYF. In DNA, the CDR3 is TGTGCCAGCTCACCTCGCGGACAGGCAGCCTACGAGCAGTACTTC.

The gene calls are TRBV7-8 and TRBJ2-7; 7 bases are shared with TRBD2. Germline values: CDR1 SGHVS, CDR2 FQNEAQ. Losses at the gene ends were 4 bases for V and 6 bases for J; bases not matched to a gene: 15. This CDR3 region has 16 residues. In DNA, the CDR3 is TGTGCCAGCAGCTCAAGTCCCGGGACCGGGAGGTGCGAGCAGTACTTC. This codes for CASSSSPGTGRCEQYF.

The rearrangement uses TRBV21-1 and TRBJ2-7; the table's D call, TRBD1, has no DNA check behind it. TRBV21-1 is marked as a pseudogene. The CDR3 is 16 amino acids. The CDR3 here is CASSKKKGDSFYEQYF. Written as DNA, the CDR3 is TGTGCCAGCAGCAAAAAAAAGGGGGACAGCTTCTACGAGCAGTACTTC.

The chain couples TRBV7-6 to TRBJ2-7; 8 nucleotides match TRBD1. The CDR3 covers 12 residues. Germline CDR1 reads SGHVS; CDR2 reads FNYEAQ. Losses at the gene ends were 6 bases for V and 6 bases for J; bases not matched to a gene: 4. Written as DNA, the CDR3 is TGTGCCAGCAGAGATCAGGGGGCCGAGCAGTACTTC. Translation gives CASRDQGAEQYF.

J is TRBJ1-1 and V is TRBV2; D gene ambiguous. The CDR3 covers 13 residues. Germline CDR1 reads SNHLY; CDR2 reads FYNNEI. V lost 4 bases and J 0 bases, leaving 6 bases between the germline ends. CDR3 loop: CASSGAVNTEAFF. The CDR3 bases are TGTGCCAGCAGTGGGGCAGTGAACACTGAAGCTTTCTTT. Full variable domain (rest looked up from reference TRBV2 and TRBJ1-1): EPEVTQTPSHQVTQMGQEVILRCVPISNHLYFYWYRQILGQKVEFLVSFYNNEISEKSEIFDDQFSVERPDGSNFTLKIRSTKLEDSAMYFCASSGAVNTEAFFGQGTRLTVV.

The chain has TRBV7-9 and TRBJ1-4; 7 nucleotides align to TRBD1. The germline V gene encodes CDR1 SEHNR and CDR2 FQNEAQ (reference sequence). The junction had 5 bases not matched to a gene; V was cut back by 5 bases and J by 8 bases. The CDR3 is 13 residues long. The CDR3 loop reads CASSRDSDEKLFF. The CDR3 DNA reads TGTGCCAGCAGCCGGGACAGTGACGAAAAACTGTTTTTT.

The genes are TRBV10-3 and TRBJ1-1, with D hard to call. V lost 8 bases and J 0 bases, leaving 16 bases between the germline ends. The CDR3 length is 15 residues. CDR1 ENHRY and CDR2 SYGVKD come from the germline V gene. The CDR3 sequence: CAIRREIEMNTEAFF. The CDR3 DNA reads TGTGCCATCCGCCGGGAGATCGAAATGAACACTGAAGCTTTCTTT.

The chain uses TRBV6-5 and TRBJ1-6; D remains ambiguous. The CDR3 runs to 14 residues. Trimming removed 3 bases from V and 3 bases from J, with 6 bases in between. CDR1 and CDR2 (germline): MNHEY, SVGAGI. CDR3 in DNA: TGTGCCAGCAGTTATAGTGGCTATAATTCACCCCTCCACTTT. Encoded protein: CASSYSGYNSPLHF.

V gene TRBV2 combines with J gene TRBJ2-7; TRBD2 matches 7 bases. Germline V lookup: CDR1 SNHLY, CDR2 FYNNEI. The CDR3 loop spans 13 amino acids. J lost 7 bases, V lost 8 bases, and 11 bases had no gene match. CDR3 region: CASRWPSGGEQYF. CDR3 bases: TGTGCCAGCCGGTGGCCTAGCGGAGGGGAGCAGTACTTC.

The V gene is TRBV4-2, the J gene TRBJ1-3; D is possibly TRBD1 (5 bases). The CDR3 length is 15 residues. Germline V lookup: CDR1 LGHNA, CDR2 YNFKEQ. The ends were cut back, 3 bases at V and 5 bases at J, with 14 bases in the middle. CDR3 sequence: CASSQLWQGRNTIYF. The CDR3, as DNA: TGTGCCAGCAGCCAGCTCTGGCAGGGTCGAAACACCATATATTTT.

Written as DNA, the CDR3 is TGTGCCAGCAGCCAGGCCACCAACTATGGCTACACCTTC. It specifies CASSQATNYGYTF. V and J are TRBV7-8 and TRBJ1-2, with D unresolved. Germline CDR1 is SGHVS and CDR2 is FQNEAQ. V lost 5 bases, J lost 2 bases, and 9 bases lay in between. CDR3 length: 13 residues.

In this sample, this clone turned up a few times. J is TRBJ2-7 and V is TRBV18, with D maybe TRBD2 (5 bases). The CDR3 runs 18 residues. CDR1 and CDR2 (germline): KGHSH, LQKENI. V dropped 3 bases and J dropped 6 bases, with 27 bases sitting between them. In nucleotides, the CDR3 is TGTGCCAGCTCACCTTTCGCCGGGGTCGACTCATCAATGAGCGAGCAGTACTTC. This sequence encodes CASSPFAGVDSSMSEQYF.

The J gene is TRBJ2-1, the V gene TRBV30, with D possibly matching TRBD2 (7 bases). Between the trimmed V and J ends, which lost 5 bases and 8 bases, there was a span of 19 bases. Germline CDR1 reads GTSNPN; CDR2 reads SVGIG (reference sequence). CDR3 length: 14 residues. The CDR3 nucleotides read TGTGCCTGGGCCAAGGGGGGGTTGGGGTATGAGCAGTTCTTC. Its protein is CAWAKGGLGYEQFF. The variable domain in full, completed from reference TRBV30 and TRBJ2-1, reads SQTIHQWPATLVQPVGSPLSLECTVEGTSNPNLYWYRQAAGRGLQLLFYSVGIGQISSEVPQNLSASRPQDRQFILSSKKLLLSDSGFYLCAWAKGGLGYEQFFGPGTRLTVL.

This clone was seen more than once but under ten times. V and J are TRBV29-1 and TRBJ2-1; TRBD2 aligns across 11 bases. Germline V gene sequence: CDR1 SQVTM, CDR2 ANQGSEA. CDR3 length: 17 residues. V shed 0 bases and J 5 bases; nucleotides not matched to a gene: 9. CDR3 in amino acids: CSVEELSRLAGNNEQFF. DNA of the CDR3: TGCAGCGTTGAAGAGCTTAGCCGACTAGCGGGGAACAATGAGCAGTTCTTC.

The J gene is TRBJ1-1, the V gene TRBV18; D perhaps matches TRBD1 (6 bases). Germline V gives CDR1 KGHSH, CDR2 LQKENI. This CDR3 is 13 amino acids long. Trimming left V 4 bases short and J 6 bases short, with 12 bases between. CDR3 amino acids: CASSQGQWSEAFF. The CDR3 DNA follows: TGTGCCAGCTCACAAGGACAGTGGTCTGAAGCTTTCTTT.

The chain links TRBV6-1 to TRBJ1-2, with 7 positions matching TRBD1. Trimming cost V 6 bases and J 4 bases; bases outside gene matches: 11. Germline V gene sequence: CDR1 MNHNS, CDR2 SASEGT. This CDR3 is 15 amino acids long. DNA for the CDR3: TGTGCCAGCAGCCTACGGGGGCAGGGGGTCTATGGCTACACCTTC. Its translation is CASSLRGQGVYGYTF.

The chain links TRBV19 to TRBJ1-2, with D hard to call. The length of the CDR3 is 14 residues. Trimming shortened V by 4 bases and J by 4 bases, and 13 bases separated the two germline ends. Germline loops: CDR1 LNHDA, CDR2 SQIVND (reference sequence). CDR3 DNA: TGTGCCAGTAGTAAAGGGAGGCAGACCTATGGCTACACCTTC. It encodes CASSKGRQTYGYTF.